This T cell receptor beta chain is from a study of vaccination effects on CD4 cells after COVID-19. The ViraFEST assay expanded antigen-specific CD4+ T cells with viral peptide pools before sequencing. It was after more than nine days of culture that CD4+ T cells were isolated. Vaccine administered to participants consisted of two doses of either BNT162b2 or mRNA-1273. V was clipped by 1 base and J by 5 bases; unmatched bases: 10. Germline CDR1 reads SGHDT; CDR2 reads YYEEEE. The CDR3 is 16 amino acids. This clone was counted between two and nine times. Its antigen is not identified. The table came from immunoSEQ multiplex PCR; TCRdb's copy has only in-frame clones and leaves some out. The sample yields about 59,000 clones, roughly 78% seen once.

The chain joins TRBV5-6 to TRBJ2-7; 9 bases agree with TRBD1. The material was CD4+ T cells from PBMCs cultured with HCoV-OC43 spike peptides, obtained after COVID-19 vaccination. Subset of the sample: HCoV-OC43 spike overlapping peptide pool stimulation. The sequence derives from a human donor who received a COVID-19 vaccine. CDR3 coding DNA: TGTGCCAGCAGCTTGTGGCGAACAGGGGGCAATCACGAGCAGTACGTC. Its protein is CASSLWRTGGNHEQYV.